These 10 T cell receptor beta chains originate from one sample sequenced in a study of CD8 T cells in ankylosing spondylitis. TCRdb used MiXCR to reprocess the 5' RACE reads, holding one entry per CDR3 protein. In the table there are approximately 100,000 distinct CDR3 sequences, roughly 8.3% of which are singletons. Sequencing was performed on blood, either unsorted or a sorted T cell fraction (not recorded which). These receptors were taken from a male donor with ankylosing spondylitis or in good health (not recorded which).

This clonotype was found many times. This chain joins TRBV20-1 and TRBJ2-1, with TRBD2 identical over 10 bases. V shed 1 base, J shed 7 bases, and the junction held 4 bases outside the gene matches. The CDR3 has 14 residues. Looked up from germline, CDR1 is DFQATT and CDR2 is SNEGSKA (reference sequence). CDR3: CSARVLAGQNEQFF. In DNA, the CDR3 is TGCAGTGCTAGAGTACTAGCGGGACAGAATGAGCAGTTCTTC.

This clonotype came up many times. J is TRBJ2-2 and V is TRBV6-1; possible D gene TRBD1, 6 bases. V was clipped by 2 bases and J by 5 bases, with 12 bases between them. Germline V gives CDR1 MNHNS, CDR2 SASEGT. The CDR3 totals 15 residues. The CDR3 DNA is TGTGCCAGCAGTGAACCAGGGGATCTGACCGGGGAGCTGTTTTTT. This translates into CASSEPGDLTGELFF.

This clonotype was seen many times. The J gene is TRBJ2-4, the V gene TRBV4-3, with a possible D match to TRBD1 (5 bases). The CDR3 is 15 amino acids. The V gene's germline CDR1 is LGHNA and CDR2 YSLEER. V lost 0 bases and J 7 bases, leaving 13 bases between the germline ends. Written as DNA, the CDR3 is TGCGCCAGCAGCCAAGAATTGGGGCCTCTCAACATTCAGTACTTC. This translates into CASSQELGPLNIQYF.

This clonotype came up many times. The chain employs TRBV27 and TRBJ1-1; the D is unclear. This CDR3 spans 14 amino acids. Trimming stripped 3 bases from V and 0 bases from J, with 8 bases between. Germline assignment: CDR1 MNHEY and CDR2 SMNVEV (reference sequence). CDR3 in amino acids: CASSLARLNTEAFF. CDR3 coding DNA: TGTGCCAGCAGTTTGGCCAGATTGAACACTGAAGCTTTCTTT.

This clonotype was seen ten or more times. CDR3 sequence reads: CASSIGVQEAFF. CDR3 in DNA: TGTGCCAGCAGCATTGGAGTCCAAGAAGCTTTCTTT. This chain uses TRBV5-6 with TRBJ1-1, with no clear D. Trimming cost V 4 bases and J 8 bases, with 12 bases left between them. CDR1 is SGHDT, CDR2 YYEEEE, per germline. This CDR3 has 12 residues.

This clonotype appeared many times. The CDR3 coding sequence is TGTGCCAGCAGCTTAGATTCGGCAGGGATGTATGGCTACACCTTC. As protein: CASSLDSAGMYGYTF. J is TRBJ1-2 and V is TRBV11-2, with a possible D match to TRBD1 (5 bases). V was trimmed by 0 bases and J by 5 bases, leaving 13 bases between them. Germline CDR1 and CDR2: SGHAT and FQNNGV. The CDR3 consists of 15 residues.

This clonotype was seen a handful of times. The chain couples TRBV20-1 to TRBJ1-4; D remains ambiguous. Germline V gene data show CDR1 as DFQATT and CDR2 as SNEGSKA (reference sequence). The CDR3 is made up of 15 amino acids. The V gene lost 5 bases and the J gene lost 0 bases, with 13 bases spanning the gap. The CDR3 region has the DNA TGCAGTGCTGGCCTCAGGACCCCAACTAATGAAAAACTGTTTTTT. Amino acid sequence: CSAGLRTPTNEKLFF.

The chain joins TRBV7-9 to TRBJ2-5, with 8 bases identical to TRBD2. In germline, CDR1 is SEHNR, CDR2 FQNEAQ (reference sequence). The CDR3 spans 16 residues. V trimming: 1 base; J trimming: 6 bases; junction bases outside the gene matches: 10. The chain's CDR3 is CASSLGLAKGLKTQYF. The CDR3 region has the DNA TGTGCCAGCAGCTTAGGACTAGCGAAGGGTCTAAAGACCCAGTACTTC.

This clonotype appeared many times. The V call is TRBV5-1, the J call TRBJ2-1; 7 bases match TRBD2. After removal of 0 bases from V and 0 bases from J, the junction contained 3 bases not matched to a gene. Germline loops: CDR1 SGHRS, CDR2 YFSETQ. This CDR3 comprises 16 residues. The CDR3 region has the DNA TGCGCCAGCAGCTTGGCCGGCGGGAGCTCCTACAATGAGCAGTTCTTC. The encoded protein is CASSLAGGSSYNEQFF.

This clonotype was observed many times. V is TRBV20-1 and J is TRBJ2-2; TRBD1 might be the D (5 bases). V was trimmed by 3 bases and J by 6 bases, leaving 5 bases between them. Germline CDR1 reads DFQATT; CDR2 reads SNEGSKA (reference sequence). This CDR3 is built from 11 residues. CDR3 protein: CSARGPGELFF. The CDR3 DNA sequence: TGCAGTGCTAGGGGGCCCGGGGAGCTGTTTTTT.